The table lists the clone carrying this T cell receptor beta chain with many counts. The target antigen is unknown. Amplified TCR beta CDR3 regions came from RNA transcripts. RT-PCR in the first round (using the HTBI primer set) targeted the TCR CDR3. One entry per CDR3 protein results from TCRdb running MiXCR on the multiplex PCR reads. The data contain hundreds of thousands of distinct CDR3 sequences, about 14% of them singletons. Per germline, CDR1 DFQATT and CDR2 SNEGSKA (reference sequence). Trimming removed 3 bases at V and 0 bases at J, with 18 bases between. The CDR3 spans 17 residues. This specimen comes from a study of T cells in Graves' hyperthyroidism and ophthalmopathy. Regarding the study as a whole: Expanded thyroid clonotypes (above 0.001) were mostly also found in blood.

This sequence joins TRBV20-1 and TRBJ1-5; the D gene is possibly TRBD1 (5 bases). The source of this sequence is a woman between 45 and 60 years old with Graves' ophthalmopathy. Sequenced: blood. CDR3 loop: CSASRGQTVYSNQPQHF. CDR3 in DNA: TGCAGTGCTAGTAGGGGCCAAACCGTATATAGCAATCAGCCCCAGCATTTT.